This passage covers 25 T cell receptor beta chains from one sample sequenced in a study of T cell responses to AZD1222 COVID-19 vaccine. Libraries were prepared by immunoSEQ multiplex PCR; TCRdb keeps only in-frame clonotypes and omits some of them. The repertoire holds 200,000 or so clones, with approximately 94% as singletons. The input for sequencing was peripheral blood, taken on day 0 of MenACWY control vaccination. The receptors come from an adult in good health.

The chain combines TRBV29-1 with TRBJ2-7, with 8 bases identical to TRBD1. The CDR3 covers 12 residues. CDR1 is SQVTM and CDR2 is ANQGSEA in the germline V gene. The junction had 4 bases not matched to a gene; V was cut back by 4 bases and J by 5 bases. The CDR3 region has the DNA TGCAGCGTTGTAGCACAGGGGGACGAGCAGTACTTC. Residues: CSVVAQGDEQYF.

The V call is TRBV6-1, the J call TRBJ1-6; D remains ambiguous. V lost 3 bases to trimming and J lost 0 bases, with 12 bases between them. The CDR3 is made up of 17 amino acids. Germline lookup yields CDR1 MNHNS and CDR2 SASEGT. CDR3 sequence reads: CASSETIMSSYNSPLHF. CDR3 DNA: TGTGCCAGCAGTGAGACAATAATGAGCTCCTATAATTCACCCCTCCACTTT.

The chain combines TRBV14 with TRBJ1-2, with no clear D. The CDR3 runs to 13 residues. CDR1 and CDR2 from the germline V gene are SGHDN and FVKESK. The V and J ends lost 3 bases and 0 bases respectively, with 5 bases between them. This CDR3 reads CASSHMANYGYTF. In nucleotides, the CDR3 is TGTGCCAGCAGCCATATGGCTAACTATGGCTACACCTTC.

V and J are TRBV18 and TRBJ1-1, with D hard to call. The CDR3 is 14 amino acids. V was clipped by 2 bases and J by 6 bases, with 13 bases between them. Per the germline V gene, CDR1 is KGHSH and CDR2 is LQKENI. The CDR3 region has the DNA TGTGCCAGCTCACCAATGGTCACCAGGCCTGAAGCTTTCTTT. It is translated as CASSPMVTRPEAFF.

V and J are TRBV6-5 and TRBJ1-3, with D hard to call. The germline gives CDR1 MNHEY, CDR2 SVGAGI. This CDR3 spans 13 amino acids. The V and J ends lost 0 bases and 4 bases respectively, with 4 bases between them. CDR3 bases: TGTGCCAGCAGTTACTCGTACGGAAACACCATATATTTT. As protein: CASSYSYGNTIYF.

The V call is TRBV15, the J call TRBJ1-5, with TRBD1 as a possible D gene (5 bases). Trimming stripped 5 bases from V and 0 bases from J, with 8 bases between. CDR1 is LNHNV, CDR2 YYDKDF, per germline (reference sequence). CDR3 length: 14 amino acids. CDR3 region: CATSGTYSNQPQHF. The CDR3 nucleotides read TGTGCCACCAGCGGGACTTATAGCAATCAGCCCCAGCATTTT.

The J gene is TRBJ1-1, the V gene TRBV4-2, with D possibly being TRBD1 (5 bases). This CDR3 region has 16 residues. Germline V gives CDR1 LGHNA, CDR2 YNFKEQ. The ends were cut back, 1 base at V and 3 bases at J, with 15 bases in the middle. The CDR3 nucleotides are TGTGCCAGCAGCCAAGGCCATCAGGGCGGAGACACTGAAGCTTTCTTT. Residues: CASSQGHQGGDTEAFF.

In DNA form, the CDR3 reads TGTGCCAGCAGCTCGGAGGCCGGGACAGGGGGTTACTATGGCTACACCTTC. Its protein is CASSSEAGTGGYYGYTF. The V and J genes are TRBV13 and TRBJ1-2; 11 nucleotides agree with TRBD1. The ends lost 4 bases at V and 3 bases at J; junction bases unmatched: 10. CDR1 PRHDT and CDR2 FYEKMQ come from the germline V gene (reference sequence). The CDR3 runs to 17 residues. Full variable domain (rest looked up from reference TRBV13 and TRBJ1-2): AAGVIQSPRHLIKEKRETATLKCYPIPRHDTVYWYQQGPGQDPQFLISFYEKMQSDKGSIPDRFSAQQFSDYHSELNMSSLELGDSALYFCASSSEAGTGGYYGYTFGSGTRLTVV.

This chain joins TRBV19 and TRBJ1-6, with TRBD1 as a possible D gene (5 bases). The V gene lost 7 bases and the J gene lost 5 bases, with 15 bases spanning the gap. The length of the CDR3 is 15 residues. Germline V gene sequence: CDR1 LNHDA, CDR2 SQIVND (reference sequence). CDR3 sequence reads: CASTRRGPNNSPLHF. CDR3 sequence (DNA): TGTGCCAGTACACGTCGGGGCCCTAATAATTCACCCCTCCACTTT. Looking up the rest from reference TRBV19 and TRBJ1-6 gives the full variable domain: DGGITQSPKYLFRKEGQNVTLSCEQNLNHDAMYWYRQDPGQGLRLIYYSQIVNDFQKGDIAEGYSVSREKKESFPLTVTSAQKNPTAFYLCASTRRGPNNSPLHFGNGTRLTVT.

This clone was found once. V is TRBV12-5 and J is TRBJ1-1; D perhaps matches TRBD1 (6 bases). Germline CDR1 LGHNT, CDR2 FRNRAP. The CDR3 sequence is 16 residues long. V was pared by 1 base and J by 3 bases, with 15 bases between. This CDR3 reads CASGLAQGSAYTEAFF. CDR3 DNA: TGTGCTAGTGGTTTGGCCCAGGGGTCTGCGTACACTGAAGCTTTCTTT.

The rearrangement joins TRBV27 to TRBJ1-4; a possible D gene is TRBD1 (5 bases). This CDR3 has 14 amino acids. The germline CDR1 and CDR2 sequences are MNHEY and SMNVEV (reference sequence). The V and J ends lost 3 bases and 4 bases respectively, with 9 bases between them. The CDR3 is CASSFQGYNEKLFF. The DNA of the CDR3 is TGTGCCAGCAGTTTTCAGGGATATAATGAAAAACTGTTTTTT.

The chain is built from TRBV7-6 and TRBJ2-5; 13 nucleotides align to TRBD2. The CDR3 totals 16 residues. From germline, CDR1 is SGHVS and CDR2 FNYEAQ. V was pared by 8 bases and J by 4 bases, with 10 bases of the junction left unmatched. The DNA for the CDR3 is TGTGCCAGCGGACGGACTAGCGGGGGCCCAGGAGAGACCCAGTACTTC. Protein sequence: CASGRTSGGPGETQYF.

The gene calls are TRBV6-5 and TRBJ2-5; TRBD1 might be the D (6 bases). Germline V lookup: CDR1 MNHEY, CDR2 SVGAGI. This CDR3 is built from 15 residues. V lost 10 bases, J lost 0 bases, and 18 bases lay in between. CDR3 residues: CATRGTRPYQETQYF. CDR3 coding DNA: TGTGCCACCCGAGGGACACGGCCGTACCAAGAGACCCAGTACTTC.

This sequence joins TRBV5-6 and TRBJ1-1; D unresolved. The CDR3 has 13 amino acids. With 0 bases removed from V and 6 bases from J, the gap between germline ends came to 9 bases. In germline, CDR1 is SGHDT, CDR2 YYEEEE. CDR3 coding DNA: TGTGCCAGCAGCTTGGAACGAGGTCCTGAAGCTTTCTTT. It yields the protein CASSLERGPEAFF.

The CDR3 DNA sequence: TGTGCCAGCAGTTTTACCGGGACAGGGGGCGGCTATGGCTACACCTTC. Encoded protein: CASSFTGTGGGYGYTF. This chain uses TRBV5-5 with TRBJ1-2, with 12 bases matching TRBD1. V dropped 5 bases and J dropped 4; count of bases not matched to a gene: 9. The germline CDR1 and CDR2 sequences are SGHKS and YYEKEE (reference sequence). The CDR3 extends over 16 amino acids.

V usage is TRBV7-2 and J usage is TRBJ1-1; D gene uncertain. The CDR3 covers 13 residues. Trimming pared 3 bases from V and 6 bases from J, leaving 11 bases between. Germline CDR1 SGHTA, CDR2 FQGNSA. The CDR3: CASSFGESSEAFF. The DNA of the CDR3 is TGTGCCAGCAGCTTTGGAGAGTCATCTGAAGCTTTCTTT.

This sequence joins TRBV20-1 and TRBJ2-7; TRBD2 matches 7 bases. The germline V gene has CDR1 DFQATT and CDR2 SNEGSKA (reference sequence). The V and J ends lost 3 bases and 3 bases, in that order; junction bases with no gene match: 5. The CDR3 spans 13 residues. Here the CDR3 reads CSASLAVDYEQYF. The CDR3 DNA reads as TGCAGTGCTAGTCTAGCGGTTGACTACGAGCAGTACTTC.

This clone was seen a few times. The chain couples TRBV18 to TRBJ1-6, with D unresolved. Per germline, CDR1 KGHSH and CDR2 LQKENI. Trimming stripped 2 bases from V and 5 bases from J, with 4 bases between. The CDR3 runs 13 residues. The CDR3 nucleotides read TGTGCCAGCTCACCAGACAATAATTCACCCCTCCACTTT. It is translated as CASSPDNNSPLHF.

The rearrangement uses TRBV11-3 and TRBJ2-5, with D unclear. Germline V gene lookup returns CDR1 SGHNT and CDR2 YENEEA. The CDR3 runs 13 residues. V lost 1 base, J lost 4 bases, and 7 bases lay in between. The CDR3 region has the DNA TGTGCCAGCAGCTTAGGGGGTCTAGAGACCCAGTACTTC. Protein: CASSLGGLETQYF.

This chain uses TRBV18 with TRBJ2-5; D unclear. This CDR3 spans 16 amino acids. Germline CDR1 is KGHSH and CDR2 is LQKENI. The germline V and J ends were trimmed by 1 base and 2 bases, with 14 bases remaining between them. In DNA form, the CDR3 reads TGTGCCAGCTCACCACTTTTGTCCGGGTCTCAAGAGACCCAGTACTTC. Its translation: CASSPLLSGSQETQYF.

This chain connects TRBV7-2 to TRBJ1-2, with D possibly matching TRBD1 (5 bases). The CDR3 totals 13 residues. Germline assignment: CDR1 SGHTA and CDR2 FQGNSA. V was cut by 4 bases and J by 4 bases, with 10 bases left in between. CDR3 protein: CASSSRDGYGYTF. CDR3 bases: TGTGCCAGCAGCTCCAGGGACGGCTATGGCTACACCTTC.

CDR3 nucleotides: TGTGCCAGCAGCTTAACTGAGGGAACCTACGAGCAGTACTTC. Translation: CASSLTEGTYEQYF. This rearrangement joins TRBV11-2 to TRBJ2-7; D might be TRBD2 (5 bases). The V end lost 2 bases, the J end lost 2 bases, and 10 bases lay between the germline ends. From germline, CDR1 is SGHAT and CDR2 FQNNGV. The CDR3 covers 14 residues. Based on the CDR3 plus reference TRBV11-2 and TRBJ2-7, the full variable domain is EAGVAQSPRYKIIEKRQSVAFWCNPISGHATLYWYQQILGQGPKLLIQFQNNGVVDDSQLPKDRFSAERLKGVDSTLKIQPAKLEDSAVYLCASSLTEGTYEQYFGPGTRLTVT.

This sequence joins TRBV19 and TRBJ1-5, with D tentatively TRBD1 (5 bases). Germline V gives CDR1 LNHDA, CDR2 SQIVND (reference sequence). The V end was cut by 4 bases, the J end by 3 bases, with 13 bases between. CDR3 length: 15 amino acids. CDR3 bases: TGTGCCAGTAGTACCGTGGCAGGGTCCAATCAGCCCCAGCATTTT. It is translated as CASSTVAGSNQPQHF.

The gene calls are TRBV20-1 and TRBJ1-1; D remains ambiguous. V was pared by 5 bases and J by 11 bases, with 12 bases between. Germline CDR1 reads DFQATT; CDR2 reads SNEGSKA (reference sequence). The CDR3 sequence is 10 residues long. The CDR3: CSAGHREAFF. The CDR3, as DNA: TGCAGTGCTGGCCACAGAGAGGCTTTCTTT.

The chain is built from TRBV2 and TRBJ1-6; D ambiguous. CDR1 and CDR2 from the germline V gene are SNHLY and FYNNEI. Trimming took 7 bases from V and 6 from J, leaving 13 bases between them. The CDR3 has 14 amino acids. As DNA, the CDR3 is TGTGCCAGCACCCTAACGGGAGGTAATTCACCCCTCCACTTT. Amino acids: CASTLTGGNSPLHF.